A selection of T cell receptor beta chains follows, all from one sample in a study of control samples from healthy donors and cancer patients. The table came from immunoSEQ multiplex PCR; TCRdb's copy has only in-frame clones and leaves some out. The profile shows around 71,000 clones, 80% to 90% of them singletons. What was sequenced was PBMCs. All receptors derive from a woman between 50 and 59 years old with head and neck cancer. Each CDR3 is given with its conserved first and last residue. D genes are given only for firm matches. A clone size is listed for some rows: how often the clone was seen (once, few, many), or a class if it is expanded.

J gene	D gene	clone size	V gene	CDR3 DNA	CDR3 protein
TRBJ2-3	TRBD2	NA	TRBV5-4	TGTGCCAGCAGCTTGGCCCCGAGCGGGGCGACCACAGATACGCAGTATTTT	CASSLAPSGATTDTQYF
TRBJ1-1	NA	once	TRBV18	TGTGCCAGCTCACCTACGGCCCGAGGCGACACTGAAGCTTTCTTT	CASSPTARGDTEAFF
TRBJ2-3	TRBD1	NA	TRBV7-2	TGTGCCAGCAGCCCGCCGGGACAGGGCACAGATACGCAGTATTTT	CASSPPGQGTDTQYF
TRBJ1-1	NA	once	TRBV5-5	TGTGCCAGCAGCTTGGCAGGGGCAGGGACTGAAGCTTTCTTT	CASSLAGAGTEAFF
TRBJ1-3	NA	NA	TRBV4-3	TGCGCCAGCAGCCAAGATACAATCCCTGGAAACACCATATATTTT	CASSQDTIPGNTIYF
TRBJ1-3	NA	NA	TRBV4-1	TGCGCCAGCAGCCAAGAAGGCATACGCTCTGGAAACACCATATATTTT	CASSQEGIRSGNTIYF
TRBJ1-6	NA	NA	TRBV19	TGTGCCACCTCGGAGGGCGATAATTCACCCCTCCACTTT	CATSEGDNSPLHF
TRBJ2-3	NA	NA	TRBV30	TGTGCCTGGAGAGCCTCCCCGGTGGGAGATACGCAGTATTTT	CAWRASPVGDTQYF
TRBJ2-7	TRBD2	NA	TRBV5-1	TGCGCCAGCAGACGGGGGGACCATAGCTCCTACGAGCAGTACTTC	CASRRGDHSSYEQYF
TRBJ2-3	NA	NA	TRBV5-1	TGCGCCAGCAGCAAGGATGGGGTTTCCACAGATACGCAGTATTTT	CASSKDGVSTDTQYF
TRBJ2-3	TRBD1	NA	TRBV6-5	TGTGCCAGCAATCAACAGGGGGCAAGCACAGATACGCAGTATTTT	CASNQQGASTDTQYF
TRBJ2-5	NA	NA	TRBV20-1	TGCAGTGGTCAGGACCAAGAGACCCAGTACTTC	CSGQDQETQYF
TRBJ1-1	TRBD1	NA	TRBV9	TGTGCCAGCAGCGTAGGAGGGGGCATGAACACTGAAGCTTTCTTT	CASSVGGGMNTEAFF
TRBJ1-5	NA	NA	TRBV7-2	TGTGCCAGCAGTTCGGGACGTTCGGGCAATCAGCCCCAGCATTTT	CASSSGRSGNQPQHF
TRBJ1-5	NA	NA	TRBV5-1	TGCGCCAGCAGCTTGGGGGGGGCAGGTCAGCCCCAGCATTTT	CASSLGGAGQPQHF
TRBJ1-1	NA	NA	TRBV6-1	TGTGCCAGCAGTGAATTCCGGGTGAACACTGAAGCTTTCTTT	CASSEFRVNTEAFF
TRBJ2-1	NA	NA	TRBV5-1	TGCGCCAGCAGCTTGGGTCGGGAAATCAATGAGCAGTTCTTC	CASSLGREINEQFF
TRBJ2-2	TRBD1	once	TRBV11-3	TGTGCCAGCAGCGAATCGACAGGGCGGTCCGGGGAGCTGTTTTTT	CASSESTGRSGELFF
TRBJ1-2	TRBD1	NA	TRBV28	TGTGCCAGCAGTTCGGGTCTGAGGGGGCAGTACTATGGCTACACCTTC	CASSSGLRGQYYGYTF
TRBJ2-1	NA	NA	TRBV25-1	TGTGCCAGCAGTGAATTCCGTGGAAGCTCCTACAATGAGCAGTTCTTC	CASSEFRGSSYNEQFF
TRBJ1-2	TRBD1	NA	TRBV6-2/TRBV6-3	TGTGCCAGCAGTTACTCTGAACAGGGGAATGGCTACACCTTC	CASSYSEQGNGYTF
TRBJ2-1	NA	NA	TRBV27	TGTGCCAGCAGTCCAGTAAGAGGGGGCAATGAGCAGTTCTTC	CASSPVRGGNEQFF
TRBJ1-4	NA	few	TRBV28	TGTGCCAGCAGTTCTGGAGAAAAACTGTTTTTT	CASSSGEKLFF
TRBJ2-7	TRBD1	NA	TRBV5-4	TGTGCCAGCAGCTTTCGCGGGACAGGGAACTACGAGCAGTACTTC	CASSFRGTGNYEQYF
TRBJ1-6	NA	NA	TRBV7-9	TGTGCCAGCAGCCCCCGGTCTAGGGGGATGTCACCCCTCCACTTT	CASSPRSRGMSPLHF